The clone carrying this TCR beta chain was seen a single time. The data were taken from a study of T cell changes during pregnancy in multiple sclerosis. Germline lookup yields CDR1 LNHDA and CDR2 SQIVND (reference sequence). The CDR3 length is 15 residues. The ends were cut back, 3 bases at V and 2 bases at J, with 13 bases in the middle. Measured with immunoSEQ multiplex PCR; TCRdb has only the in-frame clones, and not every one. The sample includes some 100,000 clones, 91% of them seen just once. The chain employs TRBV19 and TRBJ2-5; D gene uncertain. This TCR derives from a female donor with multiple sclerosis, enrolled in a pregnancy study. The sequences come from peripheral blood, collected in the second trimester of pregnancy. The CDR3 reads CASSIGAAKQETQYF. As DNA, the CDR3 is TGTGCCAGTAGTATTGGTGCCGCGAAACAAGAGACCCAGTACTTC.